This passage covers 27 T cell receptor beta chains from one sample sequenced in a study of shared clonotypes between healthy human individuals. Assay: immunoSEQ multiplex PCR; the TCRdb copy retains only in-frame clones and omits some. Of 950,000 to 1,100,000 clones listed, 65% to 75% were seen once; the top ten hold about 1.5%. The source material was memory CD4+ T cells sorted from blood. Subset in this sample: CD45RA-negative fraction. These receptors were taken from a man younger than 35 in good health.

This clone has more than one count but fewer than ten. This chain joins TRBV29-1 and TRBJ1-2, with D tentatively TRBD1 (5 bases). The CDR3 totals 14 residues. Trimming shortened V by 5 bases and J by 1 base, and 14 bases separated the two germline ends. The germline CDR1 and CDR2 sequences are SQVTM and ANQGSEA. The CDR3 loop is CSVTGTGFNYGYTF. The DNA of the CDR3 is TGCAGCGTTACAGGAACAGGATTTAACTATGGCTACACCTTC.

CDR3 coding DNA: TGTGCCAGTAGTATGAGGACTAGCGGGAGTCCAGATACGCAGTATTTT. Protein product: CASSMRTSGSPDTQYF. The chain joins TRBV19 to TRBJ2-3; 13 positions agree with TRBD2. CDR1 is LNHDA, CDR2 SQIVND, per germline (reference sequence). The CDR3 totals 16 residues. V gave up 3 bases and J gave up 4 bases; unmatched junction bases: 4. Using reference TRBV19 and TRBJ2-3 for the parts outside the CDR3, the full variable domain is DGGITQSPKYLFRKEGQNVTLSCEQNLNHDAMYWYRQDPGQGLRLIYYSQIVNDFQKGDIAEGYSVSREKKESFPLTVTSAQKNPTAFYLCASSMRTSGSPDTQYFGPGTRLTVL.

The genes are TRBV6-5 and TRBJ2-1, with 7 bases fitting TRBD1. CDR3 length: 14 amino acids. Germline V gene lookup returns CDR1 MNHEY and CDR2 SVGAGI. The ends lost 5 bases at V and 9 bases at J; junction bases unmatched: 10. This chain's CDR3 is CASSRDRWTGEQFF. CDR3 DNA sequence: TGTGCCAGCAGTCGGGACCGGTGGACAGGTGAGCAGTTCTTC.

The chain recombines TRBV7-8 with TRBJ2-2; the D is unclear. From germline, CDR1 is SGHVS and CDR2 FQNEAQ. Trimming left V 4 bases short and J 2 bases short, with 14 bases between. CDR3 size: 16 residues. CDR3 nucleotides: TGTGCCAGCAGCTATAATAGTAGGGAAAACACCGGGGAGCTGTTTTTT. This translates into CASSYNSRENTGELFF.

J is TRBJ2-1 and V is TRBV5-1; 11 nucleotides agree with TRBD2. There are 17 residues in the CDR3. Germline V CDR1 and CDR2: SGHRS, YFSETQ. Trimming took 1 base from V and 0 from J; bases not matched to a gene: 3. The CDR3 here is CASSLPTSGSSYNEQFF. The DNA of the CDR3 is TGCGCCAGCAGCTTGCCAACTAGCGGGAGCTCCTACAATGAGCAGTTCTTC.

The rearrangement uses TRBV5-5 and TRBJ1-5; a possible D gene is TRBD1 (5 bases). The CDR3 is made up of 15 amino acids. CDR1 and CDR2 from the germline V gene are SGHKS and YYEKEE (reference sequence). The V gene lost 2 bases and the J gene lost 7 bases, with 16 bases spanning the gap. In nucleotides, the CDR3 is TGTGCCAGCAGCTTTTCCGGGACCCGGGGACAGCCCCAGCATTTT. Translation: CASSFSGTRGQPQHF.

The chain links TRBV11-3 to TRBJ1-3; D is ambiguous. Germline CDR1 and CDR2: SGHNT and YENEEA. This CDR3 comprises 15 residues. V was shortened by 4 bases and J by 0 bases, with 10 bases between the two germline ends. This chain's CDR3 is CASSSDASSGNTIYF. In nucleotides, the CDR3 is TGTGCCAGCAGCTCAGACGCTTCCTCTGGAAACACCATATATTTT. Based on the CDR3 plus reference TRBV11-3 and TRBJ1-3, the full variable domain is EAGVVQSPRYKIIEKKQPVAFWCNPISGHNTLYWYLQNLGQGPELLIRYENEEAVDDSQLPKDRFSAERLKGVDSTLKIQPAELGDSAVYLCASSSDASSGNTIYFGEGSWLTVV.

The chain uses TRBV7-6 and TRBJ1-1; TRBD1 matches at 10 bases. CDR3 length equals 15 residues. V lost 4 bases, J lost 1 base, and 3 bases stayed unmatched. CDR1 is SGHVS and CDR2 is FNYEAQ in the germline V gene. CDR3 coding DNA: TGTGCCAGCAGCTCTGACAGGGGGCAGAACACTGAAGCTTTCTTT. As protein: CASSSDRGQNTEAFF.

The sample holds a few counts of this clone. The V call is TRBV2, the J call TRBJ1-2; D may be TRBD1 (5 bases). This CDR3 comprises 14 residues. Germline assignment: CDR1 SNHLY and CDR2 FYNNEI. Trimming stripped 6 bases from V and 6 bases from J, with 17 bases between. CDR3 sequence (DNA): TGTGCCAGCAGCCTCCAGGGACTTAGGGATGGCTACACCTTC. Amino acid sequence: CASSLQGLRDGYTF.

As for this clone: The identical CDR3 is also encoded by other nucleotide sequences in the sample. The genes are TRBV5-5 and TRBJ1-5, with a tentative D call TRBD1 (5 bases). From germline, CDR1 is SGHKS and CDR2 YYEKEE (reference sequence). V gave up 5 bases and J gave up 7 bases, with 13 bases separating them. The CDR3 is 13 amino acids. The CDR3 here is CASSWEGKQPQHF. The CDR3 DNA reads as TGTGCCAGCAGTTGGGAGGGGAAACAGCCCCAGCATTTT.

CDR3 bases: TGTGCCAGCAGCGAACAGGAGGGGGCCGGTAAGACCCAGTACTTC. It is translated as CASSEQEGAGKTQYF. V and J are TRBV9 and TRBJ2-5; D may be TRBD1 (7 bases). CDR3 length equals 15 residues. The V gene's germline CDR1 is SGDLS and CDR2 YYNGEE. V was pared by 3 bases and J by 6 bases, with 18 bases between.

The chain recombines TRBV30 with TRBJ2-2, with TRBD2 matching 12 bases. The germline CDR1 and CDR2 sequences are GTSNPN and SVGIG (reference sequence). J was trimmed by 1 base and V by 1 base; bases with no gene match: 1. The CDR3 covers 16 residues. CDR3 amino acids: CAWSATSGRNTGELFF. CDR3 bases: TGTGCCTGGAGTGCGACTAGCGGGAGGAACACCGGGGAGCTGTTTTTT.

The chain combines TRBV2 with TRBJ1-1; D unclear. From germline, CDR1 is SNHLY and CDR2 FYNNEI. The V end lost 2 bases, the J end lost 4 bases, and 14 bases lay between the germline ends. There are 15 residues in the CDR3. The CDR3 here is CASSERRGISTEAFF. In DNA form, the CDR3 reads TGTGCCAGCAGTGAACGACGGGGTATTAGCACTGAAGCTTTCTTT.

For this clone: The sample contains more than one DNA sequence encoding this CDR3. This chain uses TRBV30 with TRBJ2-5, with D maybe TRBD2 (5 bases). Per the germline V gene, CDR1 is GTSNPN and CDR2 is SVGIG (reference sequence). The CDR3 is 11 residues long. The V end lost 5 bases, the J end lost 2 bases, and 6 bases lay between the germline ends. The CDR3: CAWGLQETQYF. The DNA for the CDR3 is TGTGCCTGGGGACTGCAAGAGACCCAGTACTTC. The whole variable domain, filled in from reference TRBV30 and TRBJ2-5, reads SQTIHQWPATLVQPVGSPLSLECTVEGTSNPNLYWYRQAAGRGLQLLFYSVGIGQISSEVPQNLSASRPQDRQFILSSKKLLLSDSGFYLCAWGLQETQYFGPGTRLLVL.

This rearrangement joins TRBV19 to TRBJ1-4, with a possible D match to TRBD1 (5 bases). The CDR3 has 15 amino acids. V was pared by 1 base and J by 7 bases, with 13 bases between. CDR1 and CDR2 from the germline V gene are LNHDA and SQIVND (reference sequence). CDR3: CASSIGRGSGEKLFF. For the CDR3, the DNA is TGTGCCAGTAGTATAGGTAGGGGAAGTGGTGAAAAACTGTTTTTT. The full variable domain, in which reference TRBV19 and TRBJ1-4 provide the parts outside the CDR3, is DGGITQSPKYLFRKEGQNVTLSCEQNLNHDAMYWYRQDPGQGLRLIYYSQIVNDFQKGDIAEGYSVSREKKESFPLTVTSAQKNPTAFYLCASSIGRGSGEKLFFGSGTQLSVL.

This clone was observed a few times. The rearrangement uses TRBV19 and TRBJ1-1, with D perhaps matching TRBD1 (6 bases). The CDR3 runs 12 residues. The germline gives CDR1 LNHDA, CDR2 SQIVND (reference sequence). V dropped 6 bases and J dropped 9 bases, with 14 bases sitting between them. CDR3: CASRMRQAKAFF. CDR3 DNA: TGTGCCAGTAGGATGCGACAGGCCAAAGCTTTCTTT.

The genes are TRBV14 and TRBJ2-7; 8 positions match TRBD1. Germline V lookup: CDR1 SGHDN, CDR2 FVKESK. V shed 4 bases and J 6 bases; nucleotides not matched to a gene: 8. The CDR3 has 14 amino acids. CDR3: CASSRTGPVGEQYF. The DNA of the CDR3 is TGTGCCAGCAGCCGGACAGGGCCGGTAGGCGAGCAGTACTTC.

About this clone itself: This sample also contains other DNA sequences that code for the same CDR3. This sequence joins TRBV18 and TRBJ2-5; possibly TRBD2 for D (6 bases). Germline loops: CDR1 KGHSH, CDR2 LQKENI. The CDR3 extends over 13 amino acids. Trimming took off 5 bases at V and 3 bases at J, with 10 bases between the two ends. This chain's CDR3 is CASSRGGEETQYF. The CDR3 coding sequence is TGTGCCAGCTCAAGGGGCGGGGAAGAGACCCAGTACTTC.

The J gene is TRBJ2-2, the V gene TRBV19, with 8 bases aligning to TRBD1. The CDR3 extends over 15 amino acids. After removal of 5 bases from V and 4 bases from J, the junction contained 6 bases not matched to a gene. Germline values: CDR1 LNHDA, CDR2 SQIVND (reference sequence). CDR3 loop: CASSGRTGGTGELFF. The CDR3 region has the DNA TGTGCCAGTAGTGGCCGCACAGGGGGCACCGGGGAGCTGTTTTTT.

The chain has TRBV19 and TRBJ2-2; TRBD1 matches 10 bases. CDR3 length: 16 amino acids. With 1 base clipped from V and 5 bases from J, the junction kept 4 bases outside the gene matches. Germline CDR1 reads LNHDA; CDR2 reads SQIVND (reference sequence). The CDR3 coding sequence is TGTGCCAGTAGTATAGGACAGGGGGCGAGTACCGGGGAGCTGTTTTTT. It is translated as CASSIGQGASTGELFF.

V usage is TRBV30 and J usage is TRBJ2-5; TRBD2 matches 14 bases. This CDR3 region has 14 residues. Germline V gene data show CDR1 as GTSNPN and CDR2 as SVGIG (reference sequence). Trimming took 5 bases from V and 6 from J; bases not matched to a gene: 5. In DNA, the CDR3 is TGTGCCTGGGGGACTAGCGGGAGCGGGCAGACCCAGTACTTC. It yields the protein CAWGTSGSGQTQYF.

This chain uses TRBV7-9 with TRBJ1-1, with D unresolved. Germline V gene data show CDR1 as SEHNR and CDR2 as FQNEAQ (reference sequence). This CDR3 is built from 14 residues. V dropped 3 bases and J dropped 0 bases, with 8 bases sitting between them. CDR3 nucleotides: TGTGCCAGCAGCTTCCTGGGAATGAACACTGAAGCTTTCTTT. It specifies CASSFLGMNTEAFF.

This clone was seen once. V gene TRBV5-1 combines with J gene TRBJ1-4; a weak D match, TRBD1 (6 bases). V was pared by 0 bases and J by 8 bases, with 20 bases between. This CDR3 contains 17 residues. Germline V gene lookup returns CDR1 SGHRS and CDR2 YFSETQ. DNA for the CDR3: TGCGCCAGCAGCTTGGTGCCCCCAGGACCCCAGGGGGAAAAACTGTTTTTT. It codes for CASSLVPPGPQGEKLFF. Drawing the rest from reference TRBV5-1 and TRBJ1-4, the complete variable domain is KAGVTQTPRYLIKTRGQQVTLSCSPISGHRSVSWYQQTPGQGLQFLFEYFSETQRNKGNFPGRFSGRQFSNSRSEMNVSTLELGDSALYLCASSLVPPGPQGEKLFFGSGTQLSVL.

This clone has a single count. The V gene is TRBV11-2, the J gene TRBJ2-1, with 10 bases fitting TRBD1. Trimming cost V 6 bases and J 7 bases; bases outside gene matches: 9. This CDR3 contains 15 residues. Germline-derived CDR1 and CDR2 are SGHAT and FQNNGV. In DNA form, the CDR3 reads TGTGCCAGCAGTGAAGACCGGGACAGGGGAAATGAGCAGTTCTTC. It yields the protein CASSEDRDRGNEQFF.

This clone came up a few times. The chain joins TRBV15 to TRBJ1-3; D remains ambiguous. The V end lost 7 bases, the J end lost 1 base, and 11 bases lay between the germline ends. Germline CDR1 is LNHNV and CDR2 is YYDKDF (reference sequence). CDR3 length: 14 amino acids. CDR3 coding DNA: TGTGCCACCACCCGAGGAAATTCTGGAAACACCATATATTTT. Protein: CATTRGNSGNTIYF.

The rearrangement uses TRBV11-2 and TRBJ2-1; no firm D call. CDR1 SGHAT and CDR2 FQNNGV come from the germline V gene. V lost 2 bases and J lost 0, with 20 bases in between. The CDR3 covers 19 residues. The CDR3, as DNA: TGTGCCAGCAGCTTAAGACACGCCGGGCCCCGGAGCTCCTACAATGAGCAGTTCTTC. Its protein product is CASSLRHAGPRSSYNEQFF.

This clone occurred once. This chain joins TRBV2 and TRBJ1-4; D remains ambiguous. CDR1 is SNHLY and CDR2 is FYNNEI in the germline V gene. V gave up 4 bases and J gave up 0 bases, with 12 bases separating them. The length of the CDR3 is 16 residues. CDR3 protein: CASSARTDATNEKLFF. CDR3 coding DNA: TGTGCCAGCAGTGCCAGGACGGATGCAACTAATGAAAAACTGTTTTTT.